This TCR beta chain was retrieved from a study of regulatory T cells in long-lasting Graves disease. This clonotype was counted many times. The antigen is not known. Described time point: newly diagnosed GD, antithyroid drugs for less than 3 months. The TCR library used RNA extracted from PBMCs. Findings of the study overall: Newly diagnosed patients shared approximately 1,000 public clonotypes; persistent patients shared under 3,000. Tissue studied was limited to peripheral blood, excluding thyroid tissue.

In building TCR beta libraries, iRepertoire HTBI primers were used together with Arm-PCR of CDR3 regions. MiXCR was run by TCRdb on the multiplex PCR reads, yielding one entry per CDR3 protein. The data show 550,000 to 650,000 distinct CDR3 sequences, 15% to 20% seen once. Trimming took 5 bases from V and 6 from J, leaving 8 bases between them. CDR3 length: 12 amino acids. Germline V lookup: CDR1 LGHDT, CDR2 YNNKEL (reference sequence). These same data were also listed under a study on T cells in Graves' hyperthyroidism and ophthalmopathy. As that study records: Most expanded thyroid clonotypes above 0.001 recurred in blood. Ophthalmopathy was told apart from stable hyperthyroidism by a 13 V-J model.

The receptor was isolated from a man aged 18 to 29 with Graves disease. The specimen comprised peripheral blood mononuclear cells (PBMCs), sampled at new diagnosis, from a patient treated with antithyroid drugs. The gene calls are TRBV3-1 and TRBJ1-5, with D uncertain. This CDR3 reads CASSFLAQPQHF. The CDR3 DNA follows: TGTGCCAGCAGCTTTCTCGCTCAGCCCCAGCATTTT.